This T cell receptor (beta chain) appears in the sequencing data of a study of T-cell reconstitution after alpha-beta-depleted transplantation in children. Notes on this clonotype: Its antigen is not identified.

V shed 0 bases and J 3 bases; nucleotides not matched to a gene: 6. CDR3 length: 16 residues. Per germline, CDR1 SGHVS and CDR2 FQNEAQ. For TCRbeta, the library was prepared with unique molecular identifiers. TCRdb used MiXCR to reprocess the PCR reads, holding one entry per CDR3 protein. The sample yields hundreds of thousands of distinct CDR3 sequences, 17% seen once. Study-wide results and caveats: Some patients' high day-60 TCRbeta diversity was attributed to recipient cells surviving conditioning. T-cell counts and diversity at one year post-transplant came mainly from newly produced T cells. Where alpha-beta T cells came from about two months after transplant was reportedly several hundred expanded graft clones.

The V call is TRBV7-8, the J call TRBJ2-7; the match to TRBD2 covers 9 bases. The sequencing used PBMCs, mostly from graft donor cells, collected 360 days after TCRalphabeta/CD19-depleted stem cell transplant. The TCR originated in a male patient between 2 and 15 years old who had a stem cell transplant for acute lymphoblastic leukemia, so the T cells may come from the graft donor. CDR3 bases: TGTGCCAGCAGCTTAGCGGGACTAGCTTATCTCTACGAGCAGTACTTC. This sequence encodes CASSLAGLAYLYEQYF. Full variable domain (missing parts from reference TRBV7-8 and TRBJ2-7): GAGVSQSPRYKVAKRGQDVALRCDPISGHVSLFWYQQALGQGPEFLTYFQNEAQLDKSGLPSDRFFAERPEGSVSTLKIQRTQQEDSAVYLCASSLAGLAYLYEQYFGPGTRLTVT.